These 30 T cell receptor beta chains share one sample of origin, sequenced in a study of blood T cell repertoires in COVID-19. Using immunoSEQ multiplex PCR, the repertoire was profiled, and TCRdb retains in-frame clones only, with some absent. The repertoire holds some 240,000 clones, over 75% seen once, with around 3% in the top ten. Sequencing used PBMCs or T cells enriched from blood (not recorded which). Source of these receptors: a woman aged 35 to 49 who had been exposed to COVID-19.

The chain links TRBV7-6 to TRBJ2-4; tentative D call: TRBD2 (5 bases). The CDR3 loop spans 15 amino acids. Trimming took off 0 bases at V and 6 bases at J, with 12 bases between the two ends. Germline assignment: CDR1 SGHVS and CDR2 FNYEAQ. For the CDR3, the DNA is TGTGCCAGCAGCTTAGCCCCGGGGTACCTAAACATTCAGTACTTC. Translated: CASSLAPGYLNIQYF.

This clone was seen a single time. V usage is TRBV24-1 and J usage is TRBJ2-2; possibly TRBD1 for D (6 bases). The length of the CDR3 is 14 residues. CDR1 is KGHDR, CDR2 SFDVKD, per germline. Trimming stripped 8 bases from V and 4 bases from J, with 13 bases between. This CDR3 reads CATMAGASTGELFF. The CDR3 DNA reads as TGTGCCACCATGGCAGGGGCGAGCACCGGGGAGCTGTTTTTT.

The chain combines TRBV28 with TRBJ1-1; D perhaps matches TRBD1 (6 bases). Germline V gene sequence: CDR1 MDHEN, CDR2 SYDVKM. The CDR3 sequence is 12 residues long. Trimming cost V 6 bases and J 5 bases, with 10 bases left between them. The CDR3 spells CASSEGGTEAFF. CDR3 nucleotide sequence: TGTGCCAGCAGCGAAGGGGGAACTGAAGCTTTCTTT.

This clone was found once. This chain connects TRBV9 to TRBJ2-5, with TRBD2 identical over 8 bases. This CDR3 is built from 15 residues. J gave up 7 bases and V 3 bases, and 11 bases lay outside the gene matches. CDR1 is SGDLS, CDR2 YYNGEE, per germline. CDR3 nucleotides: TGTGCCAGCAGCGAGGCGACTAGCGTCGGGGGGACCCAGTACTTC. This translates into CASSEATSVGGTQYF.

This chain links TRBV18 with TRBJ1-2; D is undetermined. Germline CDR1 and CDR2: KGHSH and LQKENI. The CDR3 consists of 13 residues. V lost 2 bases and J lost 2, with 6 bases in between. The CDR3 protein is CASSPSSNYGYTF. For the CDR3, the DNA is TGTGCCAGCTCACCATCCTCCAACTATGGCTACACCTTC.

DNA for the CDR3: TGTGCCAGCAGCCAGCTCCCGGGACTCTCTTTAACCTCCTCCTACAATGAGCAGTTCTTC. Its protein product is CASSQLPGLSLTSSYNEQFF. J is TRBJ2-1 and V is TRBV3-1 (or the pseudogene TRBV3-2); maybe TRBD2 (6 bases). Germline V gene sequence: CDR1 LGHDT, CDR2 YNNKEL (reference sequence). The ends were cut back, 3 bases at V and 0 bases at J, with 24 bases in the middle. CDR3 length: 20 residues.

This chain uses TRBV25-1 with TRBJ2-2; 7 nucleotides align to TRBD2. Germline V CDR1 and CDR2: MGHDK, SYGVNS. The CDR3 consists of 18 residues. V trimming: 1 base; J trimming: 1 base; junction bases outside the gene matches: 9. The DNA for the CDR3 is TGTGCCAGCAGTGAATCACAAGGCGCGGGGGAGAACACCGGGGAGCTGTTTTTT. It encodes CASSESQGAGENTGELFF.

The rearrangement joins TRBV7-2 to TRBJ1-3, with a possible D match to TRBD1 (5 bases). CDR3 size: 15 residues. Trimming pared 2 bases from V and 0 bases from J, leaving 8 bases between. CDR1 and CDR2 from the germline V gene are SGHTA and FQGNSA. CDR3 sequence: CASSLNRPSGNTIYF. The CDR3 DNA follows: TGTGCCAGCAGCTTAAACAGGCCCTCTGGAAACACCATATATTTT.

This clone appeared once. This chain uses TRBV5-1 with TRBJ1-4; no clear D. The CDR3 length is 14 residues. CDR1 SGHRS and CDR2 YFSETQ come from the germline V gene. Trimming left V 1 base short and J 8 bases short, with 12 bases between. The CDR3 spells CASSLISAGEKLFF. In nucleotides, the CDR3 is TGCGCCAGCAGCTTGATCTCAGCGGGGGAAAAACTGTTTTTT.

The chain links TRBV7-6 to TRBJ2-3; TRBD1 matches at 11 bases. The CDR3 spans 17 residues. The V gene end was trimmed by 5 bases and the J gene end by 6 bases; junction bases not matched to a gene: 13. CDR1 is SGHVS, CDR2 FNYEAQ, per germline. Here the CDR3 reads CASSPGTGGLLMDTQYF. For the CDR3, the DNA is TGTGCCAGCAGCCCCGGGACAGGGGGTCTATTAATGGATACGCAGTATTTT. Full variable domain (missing parts from reference TRBV7-6 and TRBJ2-3): GAGVSQSPRYKVTKRGQDVALRCDPISGHVSLYWYRQALGQGPEFLTYFNYEAQQDKSGLPNDRFSAERPEGSISTLTIQRTEQRDSAMYRCASSPGTGGLLMDTQYFGPGTRLTVL.

The CDR3 bases are TGTGCCAGCAGCGACGTAGCCCAAGGGCCGGGGGGCACCGGGGAGCTGTTTTTT. Amino acid sequence: CASSDVAQGPGGTGELFF. The rearrangement uses TRBV21-1 and TRBJ2-2; the DNA was not compared with TRBD2, the D call given in the table. TRBV21-1 is assigned pseudogene status. CDR3 size: 18 residues.

This chain connects TRBV18 to TRBJ2-1, with 11 positions matching TRBD2. This CDR3 has 16 residues. CDR1 is KGHSH and CDR2 is LQKENI in the germline V gene. V was pared by 6 bases and J by 4 bases, with 8 bases of the junction left unmatched. CDR3 residues: CASSPVSSGRYNEQFF. The CDR3 nucleotides are TGTGCCAGCTCGCCCGTTTCTAGCGGGAGGTACAATGAGCAGTTCTTC. Looking up the rest from reference TRBV18 and TRBJ2-1 gives the full variable domain: NAGVMQNPRHLVRRRGQEARLRCSPMKGHSHVYWYRQLPEEGLKFMVYLQKENIIDESGMPKERFSAEFPKEGPSILRIQQVVRGDSAAYFCASSPVSSGRYNEQFFGPGTRLTVL.

The rearrangement joins TRBV15 to TRBJ2-7; TRBD2 aligns across 7 bases. The CDR3 consists of 15 residues. V shed 3 bases, J shed 3 bases, and the junction held 8 bases outside the gene matches. Germline CDR1 and CDR2: LNHNV and YYDKDF (reference sequence). Here the CDR3 reads CATSRRLPGGYEQYV. In DNA, the CDR3 is TGTGCCACCAGCAGGCGGCTCCCGGGAGGCTACGAGCAGTACGTC.

Only one count was recorded for this clone. The chain uses TRBV9 and TRBJ1-1; D may be TRBD1 (6 bases). V was clipped by 3 bases and J by 4 bases, with 16 bases between them. The CDR3 length is 15 residues. Germline CDR1 and CDR2: SGDLS and YYNGEE. The CDR3 sequence is CASSAQGRAVTEAFF. In nucleotides, the CDR3 is TGTGCCAGCAGCGCACAGGGTCGGGCGGTCACTGAAGCTTTCTTT.

This sequence joins TRBV28 and TRBJ1-6; possible D gene TRBD1, 6 bases. V dropped 8 bases and J dropped 7 bases, with 15 bases sitting between them. CDR1 is MDHEN and CDR2 is SYDVKM in the germline V gene. The CDR3 is 14 amino acids. CDR3 nucleotide sequence: TGTGCCAGCGGGACGGACAGAGGAAATTCACCCCTCCACTTT. Amino acids: CASGTDRGNSPLHF.

The CDR3 region has the DNA TGTGCCAGCAGCTTAGACGGGGGACCCTTTAACTATGGCTACACCTTC. Its protein is CASSLDGGPFNYGYTF. V usage is TRBV7-6 and J usage is TRBJ1-2, with D maybe TRBD1 (5 bases). The CDR3 consists of 16 residues. Per the germline V gene, CDR1 is SGHVS and CDR2 is FNYEAQ. The V end was cut by 1 base, the J end by 1 base, with 13 bases between.

The chain combines TRBV3-1 (or the pseudogene TRBV3-2) with TRBJ2-3, with D possibly being TRBD2 (5 bases). CDR1 LGHDT and CDR2 YNNKEL come from the germline V gene (reference sequence). The V and J ends lost 1 base and 1 base respectively, with 9 bases between them. The CDR3 loop spans 15 amino acids. CDR3 sequence: CASSQGPGGTDTQYF. The CDR3 region has the DNA TGTGCCAGCAGCCAAGGGCCCGGGGGCACAGATACGCAGTATTTT.

The chain couples TRBV6-4 to TRBJ2-3, with a weak D call TRBD1 (6 bases). Germline assignment: CDR1 MRHNA and CDR2 SNTAGT. Trimming removed 5 bases at V and 2 bases at J, with 14 bases between. The CDR3 runs to 15 residues. As DNA, the CDR3 is TGTGCCAGCAGTATAGGAGCAGGGGACACAGATACGCAGTATTTT. It encodes CASSIGAGDTDTQYF.

The DNA for the CDR3 is TGTGCCTGGAGGGGACAGGGGAAAGGAAATGAGCAGTTCTTC. Translated, it gives CAWRGQGKGNEQFF. V and J are TRBV30 and TRBJ2-1; 10 bases line up with TRBD1. The CDR3 is 14 residues long. V lost 3 bases to trimming and J lost 7 bases; unmatched junction nucleotides: 6. Germline CDR1 GTSNPN, CDR2 SVGIG (reference sequence).

The chain has TRBV30 and TRBJ1-2; 7 nucleotides align to TRBD1. The J segment lost 8 bases and the V segment lost 1 base, leaving 7 bases of the junction unmatched. There are 13 residues in the CDR3. Germline loops: CDR1 GTSNPN, CDR2 SVGIG (reference sequence). The CDR3 is CAWSATTGVGYTF. DNA of the CDR3: TGTGCCTGGAGTGCAACTACAGGGGTGGGCTACACCTTC.

This clone has more than one count but fewer than ten. This chain joins TRBV3-1 (or the pseudogene TRBV3-2) and TRBJ2-3; 13 bases match TRBD2. The germline V gene has CDR1 LGHDT and CDR2 YNNKEL (reference sequence). The J segment lost 3 bases and the V segment lost 4 bases, leaving 13 bases of the junction unmatched. The CDR3 sequence is 19 residues long. The CDR3 reads CASSPTSGGASDTTDTQYF. CDR3 coding DNA: TGTGCCAGCAGCCCTACTAGCGGGGGGGCTTCAGACACTACAGATACGCAGTATTTT.

This clone was seen once. The chain has TRBV7-8 and TRBJ1-1; 12 nucleotides agree with TRBD1. This CDR3 comprises 18 residues. Germline V CDR1 and CDR2: SGHVS, FQNEAQ. V shed 3 bases, J shed 3 bases, and the junction held 11 bases outside the gene matches. Here the CDR3 reads CASSFYGTGQGADTEAFF. Here the CDR3 DNA reads TGTGCCAGCAGCTTTTATGGGACGGGACAGGGGGCTGACACTGAAGCTTTCTTT.

CDR3 DNA: TGCAGCGTTAATACAGGGGTGAAGGGTACTGAAGCTTTCTTT. Translation: CSVNTGVKGTEAFF. The genes are TRBV29-1 and TRBJ1-1; 7 bases agree with TRBD1. Germline V CDR1 and CDR2: SQVTM, ANQGSEA. The CDR3 contains 14 residues. Germline trimming cut 5 bases from V and 5 bases from J; bases unmatched to any gene: 11. Full variable domain (rest looked up from reference TRBV29-1 and TRBJ1-1): SAVISQKPSRDICQRGTSLTIQCQVDSQVTMMFWYRQQPGQSLTLIATANQGSEATYESGFVIDKFPISRPNLTFSTLTVSNMSPEDSSIYLCSVNTGVKGTEAFFGQGTRLTVV.

The chain joins TRBV6-5 to TRBJ1-2, with D perhaps TRBD1 (5 bases). Germline CDR1 reads MNHEY; CDR2 reads SVGAGI. The CDR3 runs 15 residues. V was pared by 2 bases and J by 8 bases, with 18 bases between. Written as DNA, the CDR3 is TGTGCCAGCAGTTACGGGTATAGGGGAGCGGGCGGCTACACCTTC. Translating it yields CASSYGYRGAGGYTF.

In DNA, the CDR3 is TGTGCCTCAACGAGTAGGGGGGGCCTGCGAGAGACCCAGTACTTC. As protein: CASTSRGGLRETQYF. The V and J genes are TRBV19 and TRBJ2-5; perhaps TRBD2 as D (7 bases). V was cut by 11 bases and J by 4 bases, with 23 bases left in between. Germline lookup yields CDR1 LNHDA and CDR2 SQIVND (reference sequence). This CDR3 spans 15 amino acids.

The table lists this clone with a count of one. The genes are TRBV12-3 or TRBV12-4 and TRBJ2-7; 7 nucleotides agree with TRBD1. Trimming at V came to 6 bases and at J to 0 bases, leaving 2 bases not matched to a gene. The CDR3 covers 13 residues. The chain's CDR3 is CASRRQGSYEQYV. The CDR3 DNA reads as TGTGCCAGCAGACGACAGGGCTCCTACGAGCAGTACGTC.

The chain employs TRBV5-1 and TRBJ1-2; unclear D gene. The CDR3 length is 14 residues. V lost 0 bases, J lost 4 bases, and 10 bases lay in between. The germline V gene encodes CDR1 SGHRS and CDR2 YFSETQ. The CDR3 loop reads CASSLESGGYGYTF. CDR3 nucleotide sequence: TGCGCCAGCAGCTTGGAGTCCGGTGGCTATGGCTACACCTTC.

The chain has TRBV29-1 and TRBJ1-1; D unresolved. Trimming left V 6 bases short and J 1 base short, with 15 bases between. In germline, CDR1 is SQVTM, CDR2 ANQGSEA. CDR3 size: 14 residues. The DNA for the CDR3 is TGCAGCGTGGCCGGGATGAGCGCGAACACTGAAGCTTTCTTT. Amino acid sequence: CSVAGMSANTEAFF.

The V gene is TRBV6-5, the J gene TRBJ1-1, with D uncertain. With 7 bases removed from V and 0 bases from J, the gap between germline ends came to 15 bases. The CDR3 totals 15 residues. Germline-derived CDR1 and CDR2 are MNHEY and SVGAGI. Here the CDR3 DNA reads TGTGCCAGCACTAGAGATGGCGGGATGAACACTGAAGCTTTCTTT. Its translation is CASTRDGGMNTEAFF.

J is TRBJ2-2 and V is TRBV7-8; the D gene is possibly TRBD2 (7 bases). In germline, CDR1 is SGHVS, CDR2 FQNEAQ. This CDR3 is 14 amino acids long. CDR3 nucleotides: TGTGTGGCGTGGGGGGGGCTGAACACCGGGGAGCTGTTTTTT. Protein: CVAWGGLNTGELFF.